Listed below are T cell receptor beta chains from one sample, sequenced in a study of blood T cell repertoires in COVID-19. Clones were sequenced by immunoSEQ multiplex PCR, and TCRdb holds only the in-frame ones, with some missing. There are 85,000 to 100,000 clones in the sample; around three quarters occur only once, and around 9% lies in the top ten. The sequencing sample was made of peripheral blood. Every receptor here comes from a man aged 45-65 years who had recovered from COVID-19. Each CDR3 is given with its conserved first and last residue. D genes are given only for firm matches.

v_call: TRBV5-1; d_call: NA; j_call: TRBJ1-1; cdr3_aa: CASSPDISYNTEAFF
v_call: TRBV6-5; d_call: NA; j_call: TRBJ1-2; cdr3_aa: CASRNPTGDYGYTF
v_call: TRBV4-3; d_call: NA; j_call: TRBJ1-4; cdr3_aa: CASSQDFLSPGGLFF
v_call: TRBV7-8; d_call: NA; j_call: TRBJ1-2; cdr3_aa: CASSPLTGALYTF
v_call: TRBV18; d_call: TRBD2; j_call: TRBJ2-1; cdr3_aa: CASLGTTYNEQFF
v_call: TRBV6-5; d_call: NA; j_call: TRBJ1-2; cdr3_aa: CASSRSTADYGYTF
v_call: TRBV10-3; d_call: NA; j_call: TRBJ2-3; cdr3_aa: CAISGGGMGTDTQYF
v_call: TRBV30; d_call: NA; j_call: TRBJ1-4; cdr3_aa: CAWSNRVIGEKLFF
v_call: TRBV6-5; d_call: NA; j_call: TRBJ2-2; cdr3_aa: CASSLTVLNTGELFF
v_call: TRBV9; d_call: NA; j_call: TRBJ2-5; cdr3_aa: CASSVGQGGWETQYF
v_call: TRBV28; d_call: NA; j_call: TRBJ2-4; cdr3_aa: CASSLTSTKNIQYF
v_call: TRBV6-2/TRBV6-3; d_call: TRBD1; j_call: TRBJ2-7; cdr3_aa: CASSYGRDRSSYEQYF
v_call: TRBV27; d_call: TRBD1; j_call: TRBJ1-5; cdr3_aa: CASSPLTGWGNQPQHF
v_call: TRBV5-6; d_call: NA; j_call: TRBJ1-1; cdr3_aa: CASSLGWGDEAFF
v_call: TRBV6-1; d_call: NA; j_call: TRBJ2-1; cdr3_aa: CASSDGGEQFF
v_call: TRBV18; d_call: NA; j_call: TRBJ2-7; cdr3_aa: CASSAGTNYEQYF
v_call: TRBV27; d_call: NA; j_call: TRBJ1-2; cdr3_aa: CASPPREGTTNYGYTF
v_call: TRBV11-2; d_call: TRBD2; j_call: TRBJ2-3; cdr3_aa: CASSYNPQRGTSNTQYF
v_call: TRBV7-7; d_call: TRBD1; j_call: TRBJ1-4; cdr3_aa: CASSLPDRGDNEKLFF
v_call: TRBV30; d_call: TRBD1; j_call: TRBJ1-3; cdr3_aa: CAWTRDRGPGNTIYF
v_call: TRBV19; d_call: NA; j_call: TRBJ2-1; cdr3_aa: CASSSRGAIGNEQFF
v_call: TRBV7-3; d_call: NA; j_call: TRBJ2-1; cdr3_aa: CASSLGGRGGHNEQFF
v_call: TRBV6-5; d_call: NA; j_call: TRBJ1-5; cdr3_aa: CASRARGGGNQPQHF
v_call: TRBV5-4; d_call: NA; j_call: TRBJ1-2; cdr3_aa: CASSLADRKYGYTF
v_call: TRBV28; d_call: TRBD1; j_call: TRBJ2-1; cdr3_aa: CASSLVFRTGSGIDEQFF
v_call: TRBV6-5; d_call: NA; j_call: TRBJ1-3; cdr3_aa: CASRRGISGNTIYF
v_call: TRBV11-3; d_call: TRBD1; j_call: TRBJ1-1; cdr3_aa: CASSTQGQQAFF
v_call: TRBV30; d_call: TRBD1; j_call: TRBJ1-3; cdr3_aa: CAFNRGRAGNTIYF
v_call: TRBV28; d_call: NA; j_call: TRBJ1-1; cdr3_aa: CASSFEVLYAEAFF
v_call: TRBV19; d_call: NA; j_call: TRBJ1-5; cdr3_aa: CASSISGVDQPQHF
v_call: TRBV7-9; d_call: NA; j_call: TRBJ2-1; cdr3_aa: CASSLTWGAYNEQFF
v_call: TRBV7-6; d_call: NA; j_call: TRBJ2-1; cdr3_aa: CASSLLIGGSSYNEQFF
v_call: TRBV9; d_call: TRBD2; j_call: TRBJ2-1; cdr3_aa: CASSVGTSGGHNEQFF